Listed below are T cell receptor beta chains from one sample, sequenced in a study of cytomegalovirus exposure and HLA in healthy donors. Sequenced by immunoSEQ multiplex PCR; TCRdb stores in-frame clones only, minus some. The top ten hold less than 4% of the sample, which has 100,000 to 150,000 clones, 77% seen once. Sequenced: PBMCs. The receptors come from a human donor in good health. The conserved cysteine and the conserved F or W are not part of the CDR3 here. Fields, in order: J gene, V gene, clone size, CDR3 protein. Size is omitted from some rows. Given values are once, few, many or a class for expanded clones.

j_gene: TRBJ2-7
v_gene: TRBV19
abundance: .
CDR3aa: ASTIGGGVLYEQY

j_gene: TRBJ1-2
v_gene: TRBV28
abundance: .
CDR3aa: ATTATPNYGYT

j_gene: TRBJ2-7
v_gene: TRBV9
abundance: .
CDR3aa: ASSVRGGSYEQY

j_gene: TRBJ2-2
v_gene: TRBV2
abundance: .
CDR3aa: ASTREGDTGELF

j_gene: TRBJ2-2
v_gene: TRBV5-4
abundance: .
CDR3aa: ATNRGTANTGELF

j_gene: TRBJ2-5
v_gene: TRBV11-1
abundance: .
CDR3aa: ASSLGTSEETQY

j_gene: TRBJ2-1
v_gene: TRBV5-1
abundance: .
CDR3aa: ASSPGGPYNEQF

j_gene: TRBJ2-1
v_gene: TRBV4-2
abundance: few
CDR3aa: ASSQDLIGLAGNEQF

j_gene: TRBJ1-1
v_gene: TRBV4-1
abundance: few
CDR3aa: ASRGVRGATEAF

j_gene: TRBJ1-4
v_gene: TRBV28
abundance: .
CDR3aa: ASSLVRGSTNEKLF

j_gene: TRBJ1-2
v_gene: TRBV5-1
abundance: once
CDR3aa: ASSIDTSRYGYT

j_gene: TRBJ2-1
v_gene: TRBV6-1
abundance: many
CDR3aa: ASSGSSGGFNEQF

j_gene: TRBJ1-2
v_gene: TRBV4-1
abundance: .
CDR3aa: ASSPWGQGQSDSYGYT

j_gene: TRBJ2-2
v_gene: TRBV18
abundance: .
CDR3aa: ASSPNERGGFGELF

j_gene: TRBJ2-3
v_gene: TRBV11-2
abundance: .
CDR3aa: ASSLVAGFQDTQY

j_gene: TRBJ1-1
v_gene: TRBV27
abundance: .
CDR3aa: ASRGQGGTEAF

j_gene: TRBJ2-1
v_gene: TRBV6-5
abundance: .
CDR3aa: ASSYGGNKNYEQF

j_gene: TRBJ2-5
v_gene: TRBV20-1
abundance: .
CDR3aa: SAIGLGGQY

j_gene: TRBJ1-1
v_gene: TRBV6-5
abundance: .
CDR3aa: ASRPNRAEAF

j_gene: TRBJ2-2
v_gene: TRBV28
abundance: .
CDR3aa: ASSTTGEYGELF

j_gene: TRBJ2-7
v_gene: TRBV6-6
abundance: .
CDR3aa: ASSYSGGAIGDEQY

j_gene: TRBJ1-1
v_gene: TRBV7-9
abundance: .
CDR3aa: ASSLLMTGEKTEAF

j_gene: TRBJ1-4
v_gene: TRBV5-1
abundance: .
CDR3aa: ASSLAGGNNEKLF

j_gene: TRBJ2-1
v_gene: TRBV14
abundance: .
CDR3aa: ASSQFYGSSGEQF

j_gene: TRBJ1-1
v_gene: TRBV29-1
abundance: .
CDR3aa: SVGAFEAF

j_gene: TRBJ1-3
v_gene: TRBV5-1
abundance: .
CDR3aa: ASSSAQGLVGNTIY

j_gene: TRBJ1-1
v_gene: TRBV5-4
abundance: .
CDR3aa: ASSIGQLLNTEAF

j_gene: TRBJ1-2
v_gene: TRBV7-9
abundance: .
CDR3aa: ASSLGIQGGDGYT

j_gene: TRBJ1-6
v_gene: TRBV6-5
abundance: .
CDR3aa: ASSFNRGNSPLH

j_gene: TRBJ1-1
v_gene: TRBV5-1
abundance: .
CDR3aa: ASSSYGTGNTEAF

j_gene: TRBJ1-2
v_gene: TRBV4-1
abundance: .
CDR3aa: ASSLLGTGSGYT

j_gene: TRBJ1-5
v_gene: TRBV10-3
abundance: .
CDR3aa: AISAGQGGQPQH

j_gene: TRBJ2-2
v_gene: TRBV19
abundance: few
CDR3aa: ASIAGNGELF

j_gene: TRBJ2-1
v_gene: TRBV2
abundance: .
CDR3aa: ASSQEGTSGSNEQF

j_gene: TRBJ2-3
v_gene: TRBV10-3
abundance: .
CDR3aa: AISGALAGGSTDTQY

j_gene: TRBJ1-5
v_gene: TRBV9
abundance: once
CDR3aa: ASSPGYSNQPQH

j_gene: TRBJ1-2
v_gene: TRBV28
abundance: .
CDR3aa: ASSPGGARLDYGYT

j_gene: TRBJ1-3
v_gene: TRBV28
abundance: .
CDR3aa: ASSLVTGHSGNTIY

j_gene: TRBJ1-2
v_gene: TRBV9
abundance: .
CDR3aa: ASSVGAGYSSNYGYT

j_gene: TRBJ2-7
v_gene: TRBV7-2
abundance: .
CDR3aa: ASSPGLGSSYEQY

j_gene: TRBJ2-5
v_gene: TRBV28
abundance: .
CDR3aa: ASSFRTSSETQY

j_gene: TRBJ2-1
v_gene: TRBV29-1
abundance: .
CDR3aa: SVEKEEVNEQF

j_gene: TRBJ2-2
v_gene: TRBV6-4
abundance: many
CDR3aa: ASSELAGAGELF

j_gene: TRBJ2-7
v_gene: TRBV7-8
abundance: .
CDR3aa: ASSLRQGESYEQY

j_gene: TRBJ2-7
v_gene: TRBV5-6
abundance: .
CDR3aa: ASNPGWDRGIYEQY

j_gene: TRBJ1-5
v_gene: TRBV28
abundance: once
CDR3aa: ASRITGVSQPQH

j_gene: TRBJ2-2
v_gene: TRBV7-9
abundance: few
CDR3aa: ASSLYASRDTGELF

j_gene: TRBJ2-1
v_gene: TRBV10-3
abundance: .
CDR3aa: AISGLAGGVEQF

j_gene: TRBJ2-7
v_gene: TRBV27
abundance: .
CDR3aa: ASSLAGGEQY

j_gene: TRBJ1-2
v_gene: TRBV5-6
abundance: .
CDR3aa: ASSWSGQGAGGYGYT

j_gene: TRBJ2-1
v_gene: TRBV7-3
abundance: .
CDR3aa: ASSSPDRGYNEQF

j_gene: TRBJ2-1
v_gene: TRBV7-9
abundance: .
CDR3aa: ASSAGLSGNEQF

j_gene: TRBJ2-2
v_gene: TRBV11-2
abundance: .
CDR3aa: ASSQDFNVGELF

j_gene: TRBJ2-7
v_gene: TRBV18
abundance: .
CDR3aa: ASSPEGLAGVSYEQY

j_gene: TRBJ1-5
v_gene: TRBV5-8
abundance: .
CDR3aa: ASSRDRVGNQPQH

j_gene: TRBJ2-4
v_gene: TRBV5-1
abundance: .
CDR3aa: ASSSMGGKENIQY

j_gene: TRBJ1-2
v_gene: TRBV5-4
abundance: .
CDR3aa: ASSFGQGSNGYT

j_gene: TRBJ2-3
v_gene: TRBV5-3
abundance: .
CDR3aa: ARSLFLAGPTDTQY

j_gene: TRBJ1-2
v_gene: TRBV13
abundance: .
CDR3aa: ASSLGSGDSIYGYT

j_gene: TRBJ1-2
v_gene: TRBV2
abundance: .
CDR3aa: ASTGGPGNYGYT